This paragraph covers one T cell receptor beta chain sequence. The data were taken from a study of blood T cell repertoires in COVID-19. Cohort allocation depended upon clinical history that participants reported. The assay was immunoSEQ multiplex PCR, and TCRdb's table has in-frame clones only and misses some. The data hold about 260,000 clones, with roughly 82% observed a single time. The CDR3 is 14 amino acids. CDR1 is MGHRA and CDR2 is YSYEKL in the germline V gene. V was shortened by 4 bases and J by 4 bases, with 14 bases between the two germline ends. The V and J genes are TRBV4-1 and TRBJ2-7; perhaps TRBD1 as D (7 bases). The TCR comes from a woman aged 45-60 years who had recovered from COVID-19. Sequencing was done on a sample of PBMCs or T cells enriched from blood (not recorded which). The CDR3 DNA follows: TGCGCCAGCAGCCCTCTGACAGGGAGGTACGAGCAGTACTTC. Protein sequence: CASSPLTGRYEQYF.